The clone carrying this TCR beta chain was seen a few times. Next came a second PCR, run for about 6 to 11 cycles, which used a sample-barcoded 5' primer along with a J-beta primer mix. One entry per CDR3 protein results from TCRdb running MiXCR on the 5' RACE reads. The sample carries approximately 1,000,000 distinct CDR3 sequences, more than 40% recorded once. Isolating PBMCs gave at least 6 million of these cells per sample. The V and J ends lost 4 bases and 5 bases, in that order; junction bases with no gene match: 5. In germline, CDR1 is SGHTA, CDR2 FQGNSA. The CDR3 runs 16 residues. These data originate in a study of blood T cells in healthy people across ages.

The receptor's source is a woman aged 55-69 years in good health. The sequenced material came from blood. The V gene is TRBV7-2, the J gene TRBJ2-3, with TRBD2 matching over 14 bases. The CDR3 protein is CASSYGLAGGIDTQYF. Written as DNA, the CDR3 is TGTGCCAGCAGCTACGGACTAGCGGGAGGTATAGATACGCAGTATTTT. The variable domain in full, completed from reference TRBV7-2 and TRBJ2-3, reads GAGVSQSPSNKVTEKGKDVELRCDPISGHTALYWYRQSLGQGLEFLIYFQGNSAPDKSGLPSDRFSAERTGGSVSTLTIQRTQQEDSAVYLCASSYGLAGGIDTQYFGPGTRLTVL.